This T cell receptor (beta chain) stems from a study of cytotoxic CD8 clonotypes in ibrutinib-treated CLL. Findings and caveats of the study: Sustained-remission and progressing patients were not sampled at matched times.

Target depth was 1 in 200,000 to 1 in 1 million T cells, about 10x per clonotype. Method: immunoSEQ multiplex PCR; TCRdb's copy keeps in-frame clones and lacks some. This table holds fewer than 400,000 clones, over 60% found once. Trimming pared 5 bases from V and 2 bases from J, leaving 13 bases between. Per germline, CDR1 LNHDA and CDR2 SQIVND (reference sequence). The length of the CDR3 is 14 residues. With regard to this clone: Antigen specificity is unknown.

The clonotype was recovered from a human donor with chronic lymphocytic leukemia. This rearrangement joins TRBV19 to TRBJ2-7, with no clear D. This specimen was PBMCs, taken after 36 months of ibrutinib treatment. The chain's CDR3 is CASSPINGPYEQYF. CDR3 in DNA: TGTGCCAGTAGTCCCATCAACGGGCCCTACGAGCAGTACTTC.